A few counts support the clone carrying this T cell receptor (beta chain). The antigen remains undetermined. Germline CDR1 and CDR2: MGHRA and YSYEKL. The CDR3 contains 12 residues. Trimming shortened V by 6 bases and J by 7 bases, and 9 bases separated the two germline ends. The data were taken from a study of response to subunit inactivated influenza vaccine. TCRdb used MiXCR to reprocess the RT-PCR reads, holding one entry per CDR3 protein. Seen here are fewer than 350,000 distinct CDR3 sequences, just over 20% observed once, and the top ten hold approximately 10%. Regarding the study as a whole: New T cells are recruited in small numbers by each seasonal influenza vaccination, according to the authors' suggestion.

The chain links TRBV4-1 to TRBJ2-2; D unresolved. This TCR derives from a man in his fifties or sixties who received an inactivated influenza vaccine. Sequencing used PBMCs from blood, obtained about 20 months after vaccination. The CDR3 nucleotides are TGCGCCAGCAGGACGCAGTTCGGGGAGCTGTTTTTT. Protein sequence: CASRTQFGELFF.